A selection of T cell receptor beta chains follows, all from one sample in a study of post-analysis software for immune sequencing data. TCRdb recomputed calls from the PCR reads with MiXCR, one row per CDR3 protein. The table lists 180,000 or so distinct CDR3 sequences, over 25% of them singletons. The sample taken for sequencing was blood. The receptors come from a girl aged 2-17 years with multiple sclerosis. CDR3s include the opening cysteine and the closing phenylalanine or tryptophan. D genes are given only for firm matches. For some rows the clone size is stated as once, few or many, or as a class when expanded; others skip it.

CDR3 DNA | CDR3 protein | V gene | D gene | clone size | J gene
TGTGCCGGCAGGGGACTAGCTGGGCAAAGAATGCAGTTCTTC | CAGRGLAGQRMQFF | TRBV6-5 | TRBD2 | - | TRBJ2-1
TGTGCCAGCAGCCGCGGGACTAGTAATGAGGGGCAGTACTTC | CASSRGTSNEGQYF | TRBV7-2 | TRBD2 | few | TRBJ2-7
TGCAGTGCTAGAGATCCGGGGGCCGCTGAAGCTTTCTTT | CSARDPGAAEAFF | TRBV20-1 | - | once | TRBJ1-1
TGCAGCGCCACCGGGACTAGCGGGGGGGAGAGGACAGATACGCAGTATTTT | CSATGTSGGERTDTQYF | TRBV29-1 | TRBD2 | many | TRBJ2-3
TGTGCCAGCAGCCAAGGGGAGGGCCAGCCCCGGCATTTT | CASSQGEGQPRHF | TRBV3-1 | - | - | TRBJ1-5
TGCAGTGCTAGAGATACCGGGACAGGGGGGAACACCGGGGAGCTGTTTTTT | CSARDTGTGGNTGELFF | TRBV20-1 | TRBD1 | - | TRBJ2-2
TGCAGTGCTATGGGCGGGAGTGTTCGCAATGAGCAGTTCTTC | CSAMGGSVRNEQFF | TRBV20-1 | TRBD2 | - | TRBJ2-1
TGTGCCAGCAGCCGATGGACGGAGGATTTGGATACGCAGTATTTT | CASSRWTEDLDTQYF | TRBV27 | - | few | TRBJ2-3
TGTGCCAGCAGGTGGAATAGCAATCAGCCCCAGCATTTT | CASRWNSNQPQHF | TRBV28 | - | - | TRBJ1-5
TGCGCCAGCAGCCAAGATCGGGTTGGAGATACGCAGTATTTT | CASSQDRVGDTQYF | TRBV4-1 | - | many | TRBJ2-3
TGTGCCAGCAGCTTGGCCACCGGGCTATCCTACAATGAGCAGTTCTTC | CASSLATGLSYNEQFF | TRBV5-4 | - | few | TRBJ2-1
TGTGCCACCAGCGAAACCCCGACAGGGGAGGGCACTGAAGCTTTCTTT | CATSETPTGEGTEAFF | TRBV15 | TRBD1 | few | TRBJ1-1
TGTGCCTGGAGTGTATCCCAGGGAGGTCAGCCCCAGCATTTT | CAWSVSQGGQPQHF | TRBV30 | - | many | TRBJ1-5
TGTGCCAGCAGTCTCCGAGGACAGCTCTCTGGGGCCAACGTCCTGACTTTC | CASSLRGQLSGANVLTF | TRBV12-3/TRBV12-4 | - | many | TRBJ2-6
TGTGCCAGCACCATACCGGTAAACACCGGGGAGCTGTTTTTT | CASTIPVNTGELFF | TRBV12-3/TRBV12-4 | - | few | TRBJ2-2
TGTGCCTGGAGTAGCCAGAGCGGGGATGGCTACACCTTC | CAWSSQSGDGYTF | TRBV30 | - | - | TRBJ1-2
TGCGCCAGCAGCCAACAACAGGGGAACAGGTACAATGAGCAGTTCTTC | CASSQQQGNRYNEQFF | TRBV4-1 | TRBD1 | many | TRBJ2-1
TGTGCCAGCAGCAGCCTCGGGGGAGGGGTTCTGCACTATGGCTACACCTTC | CASSSLGGGVLHYGYTF | TRBV6-6 | - | few | TRBJ1-2
TGTGCCAGCAGCTACGAGAGGGATGACATTCAGTACTTC | CASSYERDDIQYF | TRBV7-3 | - | once | TRBJ2-4
TGCGCCAGCAGCCCACGGCCCCCGGGGAGTGGCACAGATACGCAGTATTTT | CASSPRPPGSGTDTQYF | TRBV4-1 | - | - | TRBJ2-3
TGCAGCGTTGCGGGCCGGTCCGACACAGATACGCAGTATTTT | CSVAGRSDTDTQYF | TRBV29-1 | - | many | TRBJ2-3
TGCGCCAGCAGTCTGTGGGGGGTTATATCCTACAATGAGCAGTTCTTC | CASSLWGVISYNEQFF | TRBV4-3 | - | - | TRBJ2-1
TGTGCCAGCAGTTTAGGCCCAGATGCGCAGTATTTT | CASSLGPDAQYF | TRBV12-3/TRBV12-4 | - | - | TRBJ2-3
TGTGCCAGCAAATTATCAGGGGTCGGTGGCTACACCTTC | CASKLSGVGGYTF | TRBV12-3/TRBV12-4 | - | - | TRBJ1-2
TGTGCCAGCACCAAGGACCCCACAGATACGCAGTATTTT | CASTKDPTDTQYF | TRBV28 | - | - | TRBJ2-3
TGTGCCAGCAGACTACCGGGCCCCAGCCCCTATGGCTACACCTTC | CASRLPGPSPYGYTF | TRBV28 | - | many | TRBJ1-2
TGTGCCGGATGGACAGGGGGAAACTATGGCTACACCTTC | CAGWTGGNYGYTF | TRBV6-2/TRBV6-3 | TRBD1 | many | TRBJ1-2
TGTGCCACCTCAGTCGGATTCAGGTACAATACGCAGTATTTT | CATSVGFRYNTQYF | TRBV7-2 | - | once | TRBJ2-3
TGCGCCAGCAGCTTGGCGCTTCACGCCGGGACAGGGACCCAGAGCTCTGGAAACACCATATATTTT | CASSLALHAGTGTQSSGNTIYF | TRBV5-1 | TRBD1 | - | TRBJ1-3
TGCGCCAGCAGCCAAGTCAGGGTGACTCAGCCCCAGCATTTT | CASSQVRVTQPQHF | TRBV4-1 | - | many | TRBJ1-5
TGTGCCAGCAGTTCCGCGCCGGGACTAGCAGCCTCCAATGAGCAGTTCTTC | CASSSAPGLAASNEQFF | TRBV27 | TRBD2 | - | TRBJ2-1
TGTGCCACCAGCAGAGATATCGCATCCGAGCAGTACTTC | CATSRDIASEQYF | TRBV15 | - | many | TRBJ2-7
TGCGCCAGCAGCCCGCCGGGACAGGGGGGTGAAAAACTGTTTTTT | CASSPPGQGGEKLFF | TRBV4-1 | TRBD1 | - | TRBJ1-4
TGCAGCGTTGGCGAGGGGGCGAACCCCTACGAGCAGTACTTC | CSVGEGANPYEQYF | TRBV29-1 | TRBD1 | - | TRBJ2-7
TGTGCCAGCAGCCAACAGGGGACCCAGCCCCAGCATTTT | CASSQQGTQPQHF | TRBV3-1 | - | - | TRBJ1-5
TGTGCCAGCTCACCGCCGGGACTAAGTGGCGAGACCCAGTACTTC | CASSPPGLSGETQYF | TRBV18 | TRBD2 | few | TRBJ2-5
TGTGCCACCAGCAGAGATAAACTGAGGTTTATGAACACTGAAGCTTTCTTT | CATSRDKLRFMNTEAFF | TRBV15 | - | - | TRBJ1-1
TGTGCCAGCAGTGAAGTAATACCTACCGAGCAGTACTTC | CASSEVIPTEQYF | TRBV2 | - | - | TRBJ2-7
TGCGCCAGCCAAATTAGGGCGGACACTGAAGCTTTCTTT | CASQIRADTEAFF | TRBV5-1 | - | - | TRBJ1-1